Below, 10 T cell receptor beta chains from the same sample are listed, as sequenced in a study of CD8 T cells in ankylosing spondylitis. TCRdb used MiXCR to reprocess the 5' RACE reads, holding one entry per CDR3 protein. The repertoire holds 300,000 to 350,000 distinct CDR3 sequences, around 10% seen once, with around 10% in the top ten. The sample consisted of blood, either unsorted or a sorted T cell fraction (not recorded which). Receptors originate from a female donor with ankylosing spondylitis or in good health (not recorded which).

This clonotype has ten or more counts. The chain couples TRBV5-1 to TRBJ1-2; D is unresolved. Germline lookup yields CDR1 SGHRS and CDR2 YFSETQ. This CDR3 region has 10 residues. V was shortened by 2 bases and J by 5 bases, with 1 base between the two germline ends. The CDR3: CASSFYGYTF. The CDR3 DNA reads as TGCGCCAGCAGCTTTTATGGCTACACCTTC.

This clonotype was detected ten times or more. This CDR3 reads CSAERTAFSSGNTIYF. CDR3 nucleotide sequence: TGCAGTGCGGAACGGACAGCCTTTAGCTCTGGAAACACCATATATTTT. This sequence joins TRBV20-1 and TRBJ1-3; D may be TRBD1 (6 bases). CDR1 and CDR2 from the germline V gene are DFQATT and SNEGSKA (reference sequence). With 6 bases removed from V and 0 bases from J, the gap between germline ends came to 18 bases. There are 16 residues in the CDR3.

The rearrangement uses TRBV27 and TRBJ1-5; no reliable D call. CDR1 is MNHEY, CDR2 SMNVEV, per germline (reference sequence). The length of the CDR3 is 14 residues. V lost 3 bases, J lost 2 bases, and 8 bases lay in between. Here the CDR3 reads CASSLQNGNQPQHF. CDR3 nucleotide sequence: TGTGCCAGCAGTTTGCAGAACGGCAATCAGCCCCAGCATTTT.

This clonotype was observed many times. The V call is TRBV12-3 or TRBV12-4, the J call TRBJ2-2, with D unresolved. The CDR3 length is 11 residues. Trimming cost V 2 bases and J 6 bases, with 1 base left between them. The CDR3: CASSLPGELFF. For the CDR3, the DNA is TGTGCCAGCAGTTTACCCGGGGAGCTGTTTTTT.

This clonotype was counted only a few times. In nucleotides, the CDR3 is TGCGCCAGCAGCTTGGTGGATAGCACAGATACGCAGTATTTT. It yields the protein CASSLVDSTDTQYF. The rearrangement uses TRBV5-1 and TRBJ2-3; D uncertain. In germline, CDR1 is SGHRS, CDR2 YFSETQ. The V and J ends lost 0 bases and 0 bases respectively, with 5 bases between them. The CDR3 consists of 14 residues.

This clonotype showed up just a few times. The V gene is TRBV5-1, the J gene TRBJ2-6, with D hard to call. Trimming stripped 0 bases from V and 0 bases from J, with 7 bases between. In germline, CDR1 is SGHRS, CDR2 YFSETQ. This CDR3 comprises 16 residues. The CDR3: CASSLGADSGANVLTF. CDR3 nucleotide sequence: TGCGCCAGCAGCTTGGGGGCAGACTCTGGGGCCAACGTCCTGACTTTC.

This clonotype came up many times. J is TRBJ2-2 and V is TRBV10-3; 8 bases line up with TRBD2. V lost 4 bases to trimming and J lost 0 bases; unmatched junction nucleotides: 7. The CDR3 consists of 17 residues. Germline CDR1 and CDR2: ENHRY and SYGVKD. The CDR3 spells CAISGSQLAANTGELFF. CDR3 DNA sequence: TGTGCCATCAGTGGGTCTCAACTAGCGGCGAACACCGGGGAGCTGTTTTTT.

This clonotype was recorded many times. The V gene is TRBV6-5, the J gene TRBJ1-3; D is unresolved. Trimming removed 8 bases from V and 1 base from J, with 3 bases in between. The CDR3 covers 11 residues. The germline gives CDR1 MNHEY, CDR2 SVGAGI. The CDR3 protein is CASVSGNTIYF. CDR3 in DNA: TGTGCCAGCGTTTCTGGAAACACCATATATTTT.

This clonotype was observed many times. This chain joins TRBV20-1 and TRBJ2-5, with 14 positions matching TRBD2. The length of the CDR3 is 15 residues. The V segment lost 4 bases and the J segment 4 bases; nucleotides outside the gene matches: 5. Looked up from germline, CDR1 is DFQATT and CDR2 is SNEGSKA (reference sequence). CDR3 DNA: TGCAGTGCTAAGGGACTAGCGGGAGTGGGAGAGACCCAGTACTTC. Amino acids: CSAKGLAGVGETQYF.

This clonotype has just a few counts. The gene calls are TRBV9 and TRBJ1-6; D is unclear. The V gene lost 4 bases and the J gene lost 4 bases, with 15 bases spanning the gap. The germline gives CDR1 SGDLS, CDR2 YYNGEE. CDR3 size: 16 residues. The CDR3 DNA reads TGTGCCAGCAGCAAAACCTCGGGGTCTTATAATTCACCCCTCCACTTT. Translating it yields CASSKTSGSYNSPLHF.